Reported below is one TCR beta chain. This record comes from a study of cytotoxic CD8 clonotypes in ibrutinib-treated CLL. A 1 in 200,000 to 1 in 1 million T cell depth was the sequencing target. Clones were sequenced by immunoSEQ multiplex PCR, and TCRdb holds only the in-frame ones, with some missing. The sample yields about 200,000 clones, more than 65% seen once. The sequencing used PBMCs, collected after 12 months of ibrutinib treatment. The source is a human donor with chronic lymphocytic leukemia.

The CDR3: CASRVPQGASYEQYF. CDR3 bases: TGTGCCAGCAGGGTTCCACAGGGGGCAAGTTACGAGCAGTACTTC. The chain joins TRBV6-1 to TRBJ2-7, with TRBD1 matching over 9 bases. Trimming at V came to 6 bases and at J to 4 bases, leaving 10 bases not matched to a gene. Germline V gives CDR1 MNHNS, CDR2 SASEGT. This CDR3 region has 15 residues.